The 7 T cell receptor beta chains below were found in one sample sequenced in a study of CD8 T cells in ankylosing spondylitis. Study conclusions and caveats: Roughly eight highly homologous variants made up a TCR beta motif, and this motif appeared characteristic of ankylosing spondylitis blood.

Their antigens remain unidentified. TCRdb reprocessed the 5' RACE reads with MiXCR, giving one entry per CDR3 protein. Counted here are approximately 140,000 distinct CDR3 sequences, approximately 17% occurring once; the ten biggest clones make up about 30%. Sequencing input: blood, either unsorted or a sorted T cell fraction (not recorded which). These TCRs come from a male donor with ankylosing spondylitis.

This clonotype has at least ten counts. CDR3 sequence: CSVQEGLFYGYTF. DNA for the CDR3: TGCAGCGTTCAGGAGGGACTCTTCTATGGCTACACCTTC. The chain employs TRBV29-1 and TRBJ1-2, with D perhaps TRBD1 (5 bases). Germline CDR1 reads SQVTM; CDR2 reads ANQGSEA. The CDR3 runs 13 residues. Trimming cost V 5 bases and J 4 bases, with 14 bases left between them.

The gene calls are TRBV5-6 and TRBJ2-1; 11 bases are a match to TRBD1. Losses at the gene ends were 4 bases for V and 5 bases for J; bases not matched to a gene: 11. The CDR3 contains 17 residues. Germline V gene data show CDR1 as SGHDT and CDR2 as YYEEEE. Here the CDR3 reads CASSPKTGQGANNEQFF. The DNA of the CDR3 is TGTGCCAGCAGCCCAAAAACCGGACAGGGGGCCAACAATGAGCAGTTCTTC.

V and J are TRBV19 and TRBJ2-1; D perhaps matches TRBD1 (6 bases). The germline V and J ends were trimmed by 5 bases and 0 bases, with 26 bases remaining between them. The CDR3 has 20 amino acids. CDR1 is LNHDA, CDR2 SQIVND, per germline (reference sequence). The CDR3 here is CASSPVAGTIHLSSYNEQFF. The CDR3 DNA sequence: TGTGCCAGTAGTCCCGTGGCAGGGACAATACATCTAAGCTCCTACAATGAGCAGTTCTTC.

The rearrangement links TRBV20-1 to TRBJ2-7, with 9 bases identical to TRBD1. CDR3 size: 15 residues. The germline V gene encodes CDR1 DFQATT and CDR2 SNEGSKA (reference sequence). The ends lost 1 base at V and 2 bases at J; junction bases unmatched: 6. The CDR3: CSARAGTGNTYEQYF. The CDR3, as DNA: TGCAGTGCTAGAGCCGGGACAGGGAACACCTACGAGCAGTACTTC.

This clonotype was recorded a few times. V gene TRBV20-1 combines with J gene TRBJ1-1, with D uncertain. V lost 0 bases and J lost 3, with 8 bases in between. CDR1 DFQATT and CDR2 SNEGSKA come from the germline V gene (reference sequence). This CDR3 contains 13 residues. The CDR3 DNA reads TGCAGTGCTAGAGATCTATGGGACACTGAAGCTTTCTTT. Translating gives CSARDLWDTEAFF.

This clonotype was seen only a few times. The genes are TRBV7-9 and TRBJ2-5, with D tentatively TRBD2 (5 bases). Germline V gives CDR1 SEHNR, CDR2 FQNEAQ (reference sequence). V dropped 5 bases and J dropped 1 base, with 14 bases sitting between them. This CDR3 comprises 15 residues. CDR3 coding DNA: TGTGCCAGCAGCCGAGGAGGTGCAGCCCAAGAGACCCAGTACTTC. Its translation is CASSRGGAAQETQYF.

The chain is built from TRBV6-5 and TRBJ1-6, with D unresolved. With 2 bases removed from V and 8 bases from J, the gap between germline ends came to 10 bases. The CDR3 runs to 14 residues. CDR1 and CDR2 from the germline V gene are MNHEY and SVGAGI. CDR3 in amino acids: CASSYGQVYSPLHF. CDR3 in DNA: TGTGCCAGCAGTTACGGTCAGGTTTATTCACCCCTCCACTTT.